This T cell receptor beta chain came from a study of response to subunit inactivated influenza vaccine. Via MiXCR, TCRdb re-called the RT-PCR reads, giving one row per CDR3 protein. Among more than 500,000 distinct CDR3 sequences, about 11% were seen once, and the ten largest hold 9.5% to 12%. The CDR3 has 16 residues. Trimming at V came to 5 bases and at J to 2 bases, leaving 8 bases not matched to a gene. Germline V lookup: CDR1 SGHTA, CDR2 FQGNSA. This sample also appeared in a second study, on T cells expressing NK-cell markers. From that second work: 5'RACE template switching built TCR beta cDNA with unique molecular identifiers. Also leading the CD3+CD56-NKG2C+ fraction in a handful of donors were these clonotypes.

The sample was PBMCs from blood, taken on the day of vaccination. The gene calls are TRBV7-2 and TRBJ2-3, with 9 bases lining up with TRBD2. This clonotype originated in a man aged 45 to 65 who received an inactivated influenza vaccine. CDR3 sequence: CASSQIAGEITDTQYF. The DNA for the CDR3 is TGTGCCAGCAGCCAAATAGCGGGAGAAATCACAGATACGCAGTATTTT.